The clone carrying this TCR beta chain was seen at least ten times. Antigen specificity is unknown. V dropped 2 bases and J dropped 4; count of bases not matched to a gene: 13. Germline V lookup: CDR1 SGHAT, CDR2 FQNNGV. The CDR3 runs to 17 residues. The time point here: persistent/refractory GD, antithyroid drugs over 5 years with positive TRAb. RNA from PBMCs was the source of the TCR library. The sample belongs to a study of regulatory T cells in long-lasting Graves disease. Regarding the study as a whole: With persistent disease, TRBV28, TRBJ1-2 and TRBJ2-5 were the favored segments. A reduction in accuracy may have resulted from the small sample size.

Both iRepertoire HTBI primers and Arm-PCR of CDR3 regions were used to build the TCR beta libraries. Via MiXCR, TCRdb re-called the multiplex PCR reads, giving one row per CDR3 protein. The sample yields a few hundred thousand distinct CDR3 sequences, around 24% seen once. The sequencing used peripheral blood mononuclear cells (PBMCs), collected when the disease was refractory, from a patient treated with antithyroid drugs. The chain couples TRBV11-2 to TRBJ2-5; 7 nucleotides align to TRBD2. This clonotype was obtained from a female donor with Graves disease. CDR3 sequence: CASSLITGGLRGETQYF. CDR3 nucleotides: TGTGCCAGCAGCTTAATTACGGGAGGATTGAGAGGAGAGACCCAGTACTTC.